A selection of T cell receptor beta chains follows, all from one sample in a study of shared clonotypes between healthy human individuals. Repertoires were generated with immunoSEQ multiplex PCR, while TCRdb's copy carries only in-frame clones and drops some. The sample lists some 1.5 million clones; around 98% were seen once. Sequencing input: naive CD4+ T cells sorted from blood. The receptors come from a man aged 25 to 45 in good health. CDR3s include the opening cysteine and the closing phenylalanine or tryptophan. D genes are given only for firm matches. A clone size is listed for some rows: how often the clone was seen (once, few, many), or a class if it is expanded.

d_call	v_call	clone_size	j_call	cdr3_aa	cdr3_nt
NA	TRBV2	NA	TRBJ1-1	CASRGDGTEAFF	TGTGCCAGCAGGGGGGACGGCACTGAAGCTTTCTTT
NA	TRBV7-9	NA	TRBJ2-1	CASSPGTSQYEQFF	TGTGCCAGCAGCCCGGGGACCTCACAATATGAGCAGTTCTTC
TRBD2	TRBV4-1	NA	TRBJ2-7	CASSQESLGLAYEQYF	TGCGCCAGCAGCCAAGAGTCTTTGGGACTAGCCTACGAGCAGTACTTC
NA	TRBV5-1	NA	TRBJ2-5	CASSLGQGQETQYF	TGCGCCAGCAGCTTGGGCCAGGGTCAAGAGACCCAGTACTTC
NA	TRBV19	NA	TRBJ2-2	CASSRYRASNTGELFF	TGTGCCAGTAGTAGATACAGGGCCTCGAACACCGGGGAGCTGTTTTTT
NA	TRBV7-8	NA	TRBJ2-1	CASSSSRDFSSSYNEQFF	TGTGCCAGCAGCTCGTCCCGGGACTTTTCCAGCTCCTACAATGAGCAGTTCTTC
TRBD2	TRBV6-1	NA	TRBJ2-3	CASSESRELPQYF	TGTGCCAGCAGTGAATCGCGGGAGTTGCCGCAGTATTTT
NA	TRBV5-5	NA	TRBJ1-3	CASSRHLNGNTIYF	TGTGCCAGCAGCCGACATTTGAATGGAAACACCATATATTTT
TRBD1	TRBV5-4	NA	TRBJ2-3	CASSLARDRGDTQYF	TGTGCCAGCAGCTTGGCCCGAGACAGGGGTGATACGCAGTATTTT
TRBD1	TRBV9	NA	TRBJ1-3	CASSATGTDSGNTIYF	TGTGCCAGCAGCGCCACAGGGACAGACTCTGGAAACACCATATATTTT
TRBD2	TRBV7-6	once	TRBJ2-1	CASSARLAGGPFNEQFF	TGTGCCAGCAGCGCCCGACTAGCGGGAGGGCCGTTCAATGAGCAGTTCTTC
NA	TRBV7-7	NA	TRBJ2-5	CASSLALGPLETQYF	TGTGCTAGCAGCTTAGCCTTGGGCCCCTTAGAAACCCAGTACTTC
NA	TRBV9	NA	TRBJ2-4	CASSVAHENIQYF	TGTGCCAGCAGCGTAGCTCACGAAAACATTCAGTACTTC
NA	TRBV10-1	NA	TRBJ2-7	CASSVGRVKEYEQYF	TGCGCCAGCAGTGTTGGACGAGTGAAAGAGTACGAGCAGTACTTC
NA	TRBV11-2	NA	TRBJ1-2	CATGEGNYGYTF	TGTGCAACGGGGGAGGGGAACTATGGCTACACCTTC
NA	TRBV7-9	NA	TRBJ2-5	CASSRDRTLQETQYF	TGTGCCAGCAGCCGGGACCGTACACTTCAAGAGACCCAGTACTTC
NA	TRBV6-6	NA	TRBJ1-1	CAIQAPGSVITEAFF	TGTGCCATCCAAGCCCCGGGGTCTGTGATCACTGAAGCTTTCTTT
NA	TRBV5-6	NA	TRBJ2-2	CASSRTGPGELFF	TGTGCCAGCAGCCGAACAGGGCCCGGGGAGCTGTTTTTT
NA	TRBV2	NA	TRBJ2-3	CASATSTDTQYF	TGTGCCAGCGCCACGAGCACAGATACGCAGTATTTT
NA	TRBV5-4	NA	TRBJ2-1	CASSLGRGEGGSYNEQFF	TGTGCCAGCAGCTTGGGAAGGGGGGAAGGGGGCTCCTACAATGAGCAGTTCTTC
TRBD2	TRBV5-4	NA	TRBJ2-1	CASSLAGLAGANEQFF	TGTGCCAGCAGCTTGGCGGGACTAGCGGGAGCCAATGAGCAGTTCTTC
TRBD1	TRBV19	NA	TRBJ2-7	CASSPRPGQGVRYEQYF	TGTGCCAGTAGTCCCCGCCCAGGACAGGGGGTTCGGTACGAGCAGTACTTC
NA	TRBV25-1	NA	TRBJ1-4	CASSEMVTATNEKLFF	TGTGCCAGCAGTGAAATGGTTACAGCAACTAATGAAAAACTGTTTTTT
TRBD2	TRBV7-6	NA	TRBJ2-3	CASSLGPWTSGTDTQYF	TGTGCCAGCAGCTTAGGGCCATGGACTAGCGGCACAGATACGCAGTATTTT
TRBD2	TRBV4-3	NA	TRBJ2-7	CASSQRFSGSSYEQYF	TGCGCCAGCAGCCAACGATTTAGCGGGAGTTCCTACGAGCAGTACTTC
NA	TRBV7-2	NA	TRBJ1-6	CASSFDPGGSLHF	TGTGCCAGCAGCTTTGACCCCGGTGGTTCCCTCCACTTT
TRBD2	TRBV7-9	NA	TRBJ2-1	CASRSSGVYNEQFF	TGTGCCAGCAGGTCTAGCGGGGTCTACAATGAGCAGTTCTTC
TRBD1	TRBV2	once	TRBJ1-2	CASSDRDSATYGYTF	TGTGCCAGCAGTGACCGGGACAGTGCGACGTATGGCTACACCTTC
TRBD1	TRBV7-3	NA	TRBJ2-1	CASSVTGDPYNEQFF	TGTGCCAGCAGCGTTACAGGGGATCCCTACAATGAGCAGTTCTTC
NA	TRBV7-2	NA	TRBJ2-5	CASSPPPLARETQYF	TGTGCCAGCAGCCCGCCCCCCCTAGCTCGAGAGACCCAGTACTTC
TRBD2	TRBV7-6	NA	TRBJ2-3	CASSFPIAGGPTDTQYF	TGTGCCAGCAGCTTTCCGATAGCGGGAGGGCCCACAGATACGCAGTATTTT
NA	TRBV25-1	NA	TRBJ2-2	CASRGAWRSKTGELFF	TGTGCCAGCAGGGGGGCGTGGCGGTCGAAGACCGGGGAGCTGTTTTTT
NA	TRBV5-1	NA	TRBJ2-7	CASSLAGPSYEQYF	TGCGCCAGCAGCTTGGCAGGACCGTCCTACGAGCAGTACTTC
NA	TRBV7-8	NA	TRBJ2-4	CASSRRTGNIQYF	TGTGCCAGCAGCCGAAGGACCGGAAACATTCAGTACTTC
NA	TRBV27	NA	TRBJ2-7	CASSPIGSSTWEQYF	TGTGCCAGCAGCCCCATCGGGAGTTCAACCTGGGAGCAGTACTTC
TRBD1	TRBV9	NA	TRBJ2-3	CASSPWKGAADTQYF	TGTGCCAGCAGCCCCTGGAAGGGGGCGGCAGATACGCAGTATTTT
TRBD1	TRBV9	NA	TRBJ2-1	CASSEGTASYNEQFF	TGTGCCAGCAGCGAGGGGACAGCGAGCTACAATGAGCAGTTCTTC
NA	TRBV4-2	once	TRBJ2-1	CASSLGLDNEQFF	TGTGCCAGCAGTCTAGGACTGGACAATGAGCAGTTCTTC
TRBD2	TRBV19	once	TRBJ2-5	CASSIGGGRQETQYF	TGTGCCAGTAGTATTGGCGGGGGGCGACAAGAGACCCAGTACTTC
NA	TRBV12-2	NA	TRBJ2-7	CASRPRTSATDISYEQYF	TGTGCAAGTCGCCCCCGGACTAGCGCGACGGATATCTCCTACGAGCAGTACTTC
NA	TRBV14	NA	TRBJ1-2	CASSRNQATAFYGYTF	TGTGCCAGCAGCCGCAACCAGGCCACGGCCTTCTATGGCTACACCTTC